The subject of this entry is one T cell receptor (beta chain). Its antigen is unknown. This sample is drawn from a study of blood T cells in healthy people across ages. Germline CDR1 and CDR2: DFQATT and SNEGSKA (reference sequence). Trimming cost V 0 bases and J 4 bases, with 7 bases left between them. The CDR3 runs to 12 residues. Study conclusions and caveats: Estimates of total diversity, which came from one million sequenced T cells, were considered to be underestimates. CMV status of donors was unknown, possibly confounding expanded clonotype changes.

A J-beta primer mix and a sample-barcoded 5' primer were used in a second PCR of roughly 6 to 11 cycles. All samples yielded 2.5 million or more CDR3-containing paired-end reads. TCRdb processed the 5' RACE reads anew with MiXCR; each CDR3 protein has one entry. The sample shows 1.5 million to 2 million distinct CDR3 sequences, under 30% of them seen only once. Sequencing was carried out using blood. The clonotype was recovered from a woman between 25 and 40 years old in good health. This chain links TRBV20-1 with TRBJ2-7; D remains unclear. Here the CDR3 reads CSAREARYEQYF. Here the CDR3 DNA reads TGCAGTGCTAGAGAGGCTAGATACGAGCAGTACTTC.